Here is one TCR beta chain with its context. No antigen is known for it. This entry belongs to a study of PD-1 blockade in classical Hodgkin lymphoma. The study, taken as a whole, reports: Complete responders possessed baseline diversity comparable to newly diagnosed patients.

The V gene lost 4 bases and the J gene lost 4 bases, with 9 bases spanning the gap. In germline, CDR1 is SGHTA, CDR2 FQGNSA. This CDR3 has 13 amino acids. Repertoires were generated with immunoSEQ multiplex PCR, while TCRdb's copy carries only in-frame clones and drops some. This sample has approximately 8,000 clones, with about 86% found just once. Relapses following autologous stem cell transplantation were seen in all patients, with brentuximab vedotin exposure varying. This receptor was taken from a human donor with classical Hodgkin lymphoma. Specimen: peripheral blood mononuclear cells (PBMCs), collected at baseline. The chain couples TRBV7-2 to TRBJ2-3; D not resolved. Written as DNA, the CDR3 is TGTGCCAGCAGCTCCCGGGTCGCAGATACGCAGTATTTT. This translates into CASSSRVADTQYF.